Below, 21 T cell receptor beta chains from the same sample are listed, as sequenced in a study of T cells in localized non-small cell lung cancer. This table comes from immunoSEQ multiplex PCR, and its TCRdb copy is limited to in-frame clones, with some not included. The sample shows 55,000 to 75,000 clones, 80% to 90% of them seen only once. Here the sequenced sample was peripheral blood, taken before any cancer treatment. Receptors originate from a male donor at least 60 years old with stage III squamous cell lung carcinoma.

The rearrangement uses TRBV18 and TRBJ2-1; tentatively, D is TRBD1 or TRBD2 (5 bases each). CDR3 size: 15 residues. Trimming removed 1 base from V and 7 bases from J, with 14 bases in between. Germline V lookup: CDR1 KGHSH, CDR2 LQKENI. This CDR3 is CASSPRDVPGNEQFF. The CDR3 DNA is TGTGCCAGCTCACCACGGGACGTCCCGGGGAATGAGCAGTTCTTC.

The J gene is TRBJ1-1, the V gene TRBV7-6; no clear D. Germline V CDR1 and CDR2: SGHVS, FNYEAQ. The V end was cut by 5 bases, the J end by 0 bases, with 10 bases between. The length of the CDR3 is 14 residues. CDR3 bases: TGTGCCAGCAGCCTCGGACCTATGAACACTGAAGCTTTCTTT. Translated: CASSLGPMNTEAFF.

This CDR3 reads CASSQTGGSGNTIYF. The CDR3 coding sequence is TGTGCCAGCAGTCAAACAGGGGGAAGTGGAAACACCATATATTTT. The V gene is TRBV6-5, the J gene TRBJ1-3; 8 nucleotides line up with TRBD1. V shed 5 bases and J 3 bases; nucleotides not matched to a gene: 6. Germline V CDR1 and CDR2: MNHEY, SVGAGI. CDR3 length: 15 amino acids.

DNA of the CDR3: TGTGCCTGGAGACTCGACGAGTCGGGCGGTGAAAAACTGTTTTTT. The encoded protein is CAWRLDESGGEKLFF. The chain joins TRBV30 to TRBJ1-4; D is unclear. The CDR3 runs 15 residues. Trimming removed 3 bases at V and 7 bases at J, with 18 bases between. The germline gives CDR1 GTSNPN, CDR2 SVGIG (reference sequence).

The chain couples TRBV9 to TRBJ2-3, with 16 bases aligning to TRBD2. This CDR3 spans 17 amino acids. Unmatched junction bases numbered 2, after V lost 0 bases and J lost 4 bases. Germline-derived CDR1 and CDR2 are SGDLS and YYNGEE. Here the CDR3 reads CASSVVGTSGGADTQYF. CDR3 nucleotide sequence: TGTGCCAGCAGCGTAGTGGGGACTAGCGGGGGGGCAGATACGCAGTATTTT.

V is TRBV11-2 and J is TRBJ2-5, with D possibly TRBD2 on 5 matching bases. The germline V gene has CDR1 SGHAT and CDR2 FQNNGV. The CDR3 is 13 residues long. Deletions cut 5 bases from V and 1 base from J, with 8 bases between. Here the CDR3 reads CASSTGSQETQYF. CDR3 in DNA: TGTGCCAGCAGCACGGGGTCCCAAGAGACCCAGTACTTC.

The chain recombines TRBV5-1 with TRBJ2-1, with 16 bases matching TRBD2. Trimming cost V 4 bases and J 8 bases; bases outside gene matches: 12. This CDR3 has 18 residues. The germline CDR1 and CDR2 sequences are SGHRS and YFSETQ. The CDR3 loop is CASSQGLAGGRRKDEQFF. CDR3 in DNA: TGCGCCAGCAGCCAGGGACTAGCGGGGGGGCGTCGTAAGGATGAGCAGTTCTTC.

The chain recombines TRBV13 with TRBJ1-2, with D possibly being TRBD1 (5 bases). This CDR3 has 13 amino acids. V lost 6 bases and J lost 2, with 10 bases in between. CDR1 is PRHDT, CDR2 FYEKMQ, per germline (reference sequence). The chain's CDR3 is CASRRGANYGYTF. The CDR3 DNA reads TGTGCCAGCAGAAGGGGCGCCAACTATGGCTACACCTTC.

The gene calls are TRBV6-5 and TRBJ1-3; D perhaps matches TRBD1 (5 bases). This CDR3 spans 14 amino acids. Between the trimmed V and J ends, which lost 5 bases and 0 bases, there was a span of 8 bases. Germline loops: CDR1 MNHEY, CDR2 SVGAGI. CDR3: CASSRTRSGNTIYF. The DNA for the CDR3 is TGTGCCAGCAGTCGGACACGCTCTGGAAACACCATATATTTT.

The gene calls are TRBV19 and TRBJ2-5; D gene unclear. The CDR3 sequence is 15 residues long. Germline values: CDR1 LNHDA, CDR2 SQIVND (reference sequence). Trimming left V 1 base short and J 4 bases short, with 13 bases between. The CDR3 sequence is CASSIALGSLETQYF. CDR3 DNA: TGTGCCAGTAGTATAGCCTTAGGATCACTAGAGACCCAGTACTTC.

The chain uses TRBV29-1 and TRBJ2-2, with D perhaps matching TRBD1 (6 bases). The V and J ends lost 5 bases and 2 bases respectively, with 12 bases between them. This CDR3 region has 14 residues. Germline V gene sequence: CDR1 SQVTM, CDR2 ANQGSEA. The CDR3 DNA follows: TGCAGCGTTACCGGGACAATAAACACCGGGGAGCTGTTTTTT. This encodes CSVTGTINTGELFF.

This chain joins TRBV6-1 and TRBJ1-6; D perhaps matches TRBD1 (5 bases). This CDR3 contains 14 residues. Germline V gene lookup returns CDR1 MNHNS and CDR2 SASEGT. V lost 3 bases and J lost 7, with 10 bases in between. The CDR3 DNA follows: TGTGCCAGCAGTGATGGGGGGTCGAATTCACCCCTCCACTTT. Its protein product is CASSDGGSNSPLHF.

The V and J genes are TRBV19 and TRBJ2-3, with 9 bases that match TRBD1. Germline CDR1 and CDR2: LNHDA and SQIVND (reference sequence). The V and J ends lost 7 bases and 3 bases, in that order; junction bases with no gene match: 8. CDR3 size: 15 residues. CDR3 in amino acids: CASTRGGQGTDTQYF. CDR3 coding DNA: TGTGCCAGTACCCGAGGGGGACAGGGAACAGATACGCAGTATTTT.

The CDR3 reads CASSTGSRTDYEQYF. The CDR3 nucleotides are TGTGCCAGCAGCACAGGGAGCCGGACAGATTACGAGCAGTACTTC. The V and J genes are TRBV9 and TRBJ2-7; D possibly corresponds to TRBD1 (6 bases). The CDR3 length is 15 residues. The germline V gene encodes CDR1 SGDLS and CDR2 YYNGEE. Trimming stripped 4 bases from V and 4 bases from J, with 18 bases between.

The chain links TRBV6-1 to TRBJ1-6; D unclear. Trimming took 6 bases from V and 7 from J, leaving 10 bases between them. Per germline, CDR1 MNHNS and CDR2 SASEGT. The CDR3 is 13 residues long. The chain's CDR3 is CASREMGNSPLHF. DNA of the CDR3: TGTGCCAGCAGAGAGATGGGGAATTCACCCCTCCACTTT.

The chain carries TRBV5-6 and TRBJ2-5; tentatively, D is TRBD1 (5 bases). The CDR3 length is 13 residues. The V end lost 7 bases, the J end lost 5 bases, and 15 bases lay between the germline ends. The V gene's germline CDR1 is SGHDT and CDR2 YYEEEE. This CDR3 reads CASEFKGLETQYF. The CDR3 nucleotides are TGTGCCAGCGAGTTTAAGGGGCTCGAGACCCAGTACTTC.

The rearrangement links TRBV4-2 to TRBJ1-2; the D gene is possibly TRBD1 (6 bases). Germline lookup yields CDR1 LGHNA and CDR2 YNFKEQ. The CDR3 covers 14 residues. The V and J ends lost 4 bases and 7 bases respectively, with 16 bases between them. The CDR3 here is CASSRGSGGPGYTF. The CDR3 DNA is TGTGCCAGCAGCCGAGGATCTGGGGGCCCTGGCTACACCTTC.

V and J are TRBV19 and TRBJ1-2; 7 nucleotides agree with TRBD1. CDR1 is LNHDA, CDR2 SQIVND, per germline (reference sequence). V shed 5 bases, J shed 3 bases, and the junction held 6 bases outside the gene matches. CDR3 length: 14 residues. DNA of the CDR3: TGTGCCAGTAGTCTTAGACAGGGAGACTATGGCTACACCTTC. Its translation: CASSLRQGDYGYTF.

The chain joins TRBV28 to TRBJ1-6; D possibly corresponds to TRBD1 (5 bases). Germline CDR1 MDHEN, CDR2 SYDVKM. The CDR3 consists of 15 residues. V dropped 4 bases and J dropped 7 bases, with 14 bases sitting between them. CDR3 protein: CASSSAQGRNSPLHF. In nucleotides, the CDR3 is TGTGCCAGCAGTTCAGCCCAGGGTCGCAATTCACCCCTCCACTTT.

The V and J genes are TRBV19 and TRBJ1-5; D is unresolved. There are 14 residues in the CDR3. Germline CDR1 and CDR2: LNHDA and SQIVND (reference sequence). Trimming removed 6 bases from V and 3 bases from J, with 12 bases in between. CDR3 bases: TGTGCCAGTAGCCAACAGAGGAACAATCAGCCCCAGCATTTT. Protein product: CASSQQRNNQPQHF.

The V gene is TRBV7-8, the J gene TRBJ2-3; D might be TRBD2 (5 bases). The V and J ends lost 3 bases and 6 bases respectively, with 7 bases between them. The CDR3 runs 12 residues. Germline V lookup: CDR1 SGHVS, CDR2 FQNEAQ. The CDR3 nucleotides read TGTGCCAGCAGCTTCGGGGAGGATACGCAGTATTTT. This translates into CASSFGEDTQYF.